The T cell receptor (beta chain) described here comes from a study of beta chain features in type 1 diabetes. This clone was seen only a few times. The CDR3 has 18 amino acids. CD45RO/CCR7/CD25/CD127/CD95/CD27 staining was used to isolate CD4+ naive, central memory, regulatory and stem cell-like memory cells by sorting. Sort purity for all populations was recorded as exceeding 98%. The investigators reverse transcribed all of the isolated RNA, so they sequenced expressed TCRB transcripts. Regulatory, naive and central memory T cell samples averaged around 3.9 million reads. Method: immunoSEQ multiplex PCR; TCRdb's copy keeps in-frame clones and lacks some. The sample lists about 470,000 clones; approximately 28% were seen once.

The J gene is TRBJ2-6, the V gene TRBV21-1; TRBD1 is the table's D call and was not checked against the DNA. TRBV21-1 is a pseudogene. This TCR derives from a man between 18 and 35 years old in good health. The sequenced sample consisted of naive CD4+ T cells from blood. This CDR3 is CASSLTGQPISGANVLTF. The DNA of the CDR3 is TGTGCCAGCAGCTTAACGGGACAGCCGATCTCTGGGGCCAACGTCCTGACTTTC.